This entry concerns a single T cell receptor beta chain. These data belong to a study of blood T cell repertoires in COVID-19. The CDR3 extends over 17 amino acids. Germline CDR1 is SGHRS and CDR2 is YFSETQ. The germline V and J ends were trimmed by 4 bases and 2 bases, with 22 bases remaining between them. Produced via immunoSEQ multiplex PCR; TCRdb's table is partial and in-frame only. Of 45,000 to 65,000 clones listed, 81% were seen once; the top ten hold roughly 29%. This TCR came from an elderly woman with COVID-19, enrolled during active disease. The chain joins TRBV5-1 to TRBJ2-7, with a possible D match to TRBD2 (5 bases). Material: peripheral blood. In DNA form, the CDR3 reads TGCGCCAGCAGCCTATTCGGTGGCCTAGCAGAAACCTACGAGCAGTACTTC. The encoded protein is CASSLFGGLAETYEQYF.